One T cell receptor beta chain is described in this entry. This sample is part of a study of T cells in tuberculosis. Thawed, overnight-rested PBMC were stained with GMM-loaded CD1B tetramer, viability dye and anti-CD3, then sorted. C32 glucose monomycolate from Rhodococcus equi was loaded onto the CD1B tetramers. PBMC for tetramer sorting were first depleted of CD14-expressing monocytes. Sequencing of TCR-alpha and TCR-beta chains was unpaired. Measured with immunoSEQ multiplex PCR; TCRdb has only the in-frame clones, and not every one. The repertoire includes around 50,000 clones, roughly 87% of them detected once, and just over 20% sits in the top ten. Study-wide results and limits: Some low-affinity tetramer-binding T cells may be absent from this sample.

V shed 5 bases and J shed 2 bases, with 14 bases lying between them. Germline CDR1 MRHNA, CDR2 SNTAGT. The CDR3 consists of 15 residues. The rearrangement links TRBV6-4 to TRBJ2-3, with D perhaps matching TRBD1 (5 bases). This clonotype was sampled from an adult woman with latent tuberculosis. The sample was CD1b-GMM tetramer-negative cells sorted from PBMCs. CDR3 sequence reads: CASSIGDSATDTQYF. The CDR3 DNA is TGTGCCAGCAGTATAGGGGATTCCGCCACAGATACGCAGTATTTT.